One sample yielded the 27 T cell receptor beta chains listed below, sequenced in a study of response to subunit inactivated influenza vaccine. In TCRdb, the RT-PCR reads were re-called with MiXCR into one record per CDR3 protein. The table includes just under 550,000 distinct CDR3 sequences, around a quarter detected once. A further study also used this sample, focusing on T cells expressing NK-cell markers. As that report states: For TCR beta, cDNA was produced by 5'RACE template switching with UMIs.

The sample consisted of CD4+ T cells sorted from PBMCs, taken about 11 days after vaccination. These receptors were collected from a man aged 45-60 years who received an inactivated influenza vaccine.

This clonotype was found many times. This rearrangement joins TRBV6-2 or TRBV6-3 to TRBJ2-1; 7 bases align to TRBD1. The germline V gene encodes CDR1 MNHEY and CDR2 SVGEGT. V shed 7 bases, J shed 4 bases, and the junction held 10 bases outside the gene matches. The CDR3 has 15 amino acids. The CDR3 nucleotides read TGTGCCAGCACCGAGGGGGACAGATGGTACAATGAGCAGTTCTTC. This sequence encodes CASTEGDRWYNEQFF.

The table lists this clonotype with a count of one. The chain employs TRBV4-1 and TRBJ2-2, with 12 bases aligning to TRBD2. Germline loops: CDR1 MGHRA, CDR2 YSYEKL. This CDR3 has 17 amino acids. The V and J ends lost 6 bases and 1 base, in that order; junction bases with no gene match: 6. Here the CDR3 DNA reads TGCGCCAGCAGGCTGCTGGGACTAGCGGGGAACACCGGGGAGCTGTTTTTT. Translating it yields CASRLLGLAGNTGELFF.

This clonotype was counted many times. The V call is TRBV5-1, the J call TRBJ2-1, with D perhaps TRBD1 (6 bases). Between the trimmed V and J ends, which lost 4 bases and 10 bases, there was a span of 12 bases. The CDR3 spans 12 residues. CDR1 and CDR2 from the germline V gene are SGHRS and YFSETQ. DNA of the CDR3: TGCGCCAGCAGCGTGACAGGCCTGGAGCAGTTCTTC. Translated, it gives CASSVTGLEQFF.

This clonotype was seen more than once but under ten times. The chain carries TRBV6-2 or TRBV6-3 and TRBJ1-2; D not resolved. V gave up 2 bases and J gave up 0 bases, with 16 bases separating them. Germline loops: CDR1 MNHEY, CDR2 SVGEGT. This CDR3 has 17 amino acids. Here the CDR3 DNA reads TGTGCCAGCAGTTACAAGTGGGAAGGCAAAGCTAACTATGGCTACACCTTC. Translation gives CASSYKWEGKANYGYTF.

The V call is TRBV20-1, the J call TRBJ2-3, with 8 bases identical to TRBD1. Germline V lookup: CDR1 DFQATT, CDR2 SNEGSKA (reference sequence). The CDR3 is 14 residues long. Trimming at V came to 2 bases and at J to 2 bases, leaving 3 bases not matched to a gene. The CDR3 region is CSARFQGATDTQYF. CDR3 nucleotides: TGCAGTGCTAGATTCCAGGGGGCCACAGATACGCAGTATTTT.

The rearrangement joins TRBV7-3 to TRBJ2-7; D might be TRBD2 (5 bases). The CDR3 loop spans 14 amino acids. The germline CDR1 and CDR2 sequences are SGHTA and FQGTGA. Trimming removed 7 bases from V and 0 bases from J, with 13 bases in between. CDR3 loop: CASKTSSGSYEQYF. The DNA of the CDR3 is TGTGCCAGCAAGACCTCAAGCGGCTCCTACGAGCAGTACTTC.

The rearrangement links TRBV28 to TRBJ2-5; no definite D call. The V gene's germline CDR1 is MDHEN and CDR2 SYDVKM. CDR3 length: 13 residues. Deletions cut 7 bases from V and 5 bases from J, with 14 bases between. CDR3 sequence: CASIRVGMETQYF. The CDR3 DNA is TGTGCCAGCATTCGGGTGGGAATGGAGACCCAGTACTTC.

This clonotype was detected only a few times. The rearrangement uses TRBV2 and TRBJ2-4, with D hard to call. Germline V gene lookup returns CDR1 SNHLY and CDR2 FYNNEI. The CDR3 is made up of 15 amino acids. V was cut by 4 bases and J by 0 bases, with 10 bases left in between. The CDR3, as DNA: TGTGCCAGCAGTGGGGCCGACCTAGCCAAAAACATTCAGTACTTC. Its translation is CASSGADLAKNIQYF.

This clonotype was seen more than once but under ten times. V usage is TRBV28 and J usage is TRBJ2-5, with 7 bases aligning to TRBD1. The ends lost 5 bases at V and 3 bases at J; junction bases unmatched: 6. The CDR3 loop spans 14 amino acids. The germline gives CDR1 MDHEN, CDR2 SYDVKM. CDR3 sequence (DNA): TGTGCCAGCAGTCCGCCGACAGGGAAAGAGACCCAGTACTTC. Translating gives CASSPPTGKETQYF. Supplemented by reference TRBV28 and TRBJ2-5, the full variable domain reads DVKVTQSSRYLVKRTGEKVFLECVQDMDHENMFWYRQDPGLGLRLIYFSYDVKMKEKGDIPEGYSVSREKKERFSLILESASTNQTSMYLCASSPPTGKETQYFGPGTRLLVL.

The chain joins TRBV5-1 to TRBJ2-2; the match to TRBD1 covers 9 bases. This CDR3 region has 15 residues. V trimming: 4 bases; J trimming: 7 bases; junction bases outside the gene matches: 8. CDR1 is SGHRS, CDR2 YFSETQ, per germline. The CDR3 nucleotides read TGCGCCAGCAGCATCGCCGGGACAGGGTTCGGGGAGCTGTTTTTT. The encoded protein is CASSIAGTGFGELFF.

This clonotype was counted between two and nine times. The chain couples TRBV28 to TRBJ2-1, with 11 bases aligning to TRBD2. The trim removed 4 bases at V and 7 bases at J, leaving 12 bases unmatched. The CDR3 is made up of 17 amino acids. Germline V gives CDR1 MDHEN, CDR2 SYDVKM. The CDR3 DNA reads TGTGCCAGCAGTTCTCTTATTAGCGGGAGGGCCCTGAATGAGCAGTTCTTC. Translating gives CASSSLISGRALNEQFF.

This chain uses TRBV6-1 with TRBJ2-1; maybe TRBD1 (6 bases). CDR3 length: 14 amino acids. Germline CDR1 reads MNHNS; CDR2 reads SASEGT. V was shortened by 3 bases and J by 6 bases, with 12 bases between the two germline ends. The CDR3 region has the DNA TGTGCCAGCAGTGAGGGGGTGGGGGCCAATGAGCAGTTCTTC. Translated: CASSEGVGANEQFF.

This clonotype was counted only a few times. The chain carries TRBV20-1 and TRBJ2-3, with a tentative D call TRBD2 (6 bases). The CDR3 consists of 15 residues. Germline loops: CDR1 DFQATT, CDR2 SNEGSKA (reference sequence). Trimming removed 3 bases from V and 3 bases from J, with 16 bases in between. The CDR3 reads CSASSSAGLTDTQYF. In DNA, the CDR3 is TGCAGTGCTAGTTCTAGCGCGGGCTTGACAGATACGCAGTATTTT.

J is TRBJ1-2 and V is TRBV20-1; D call uncertain. Germline-derived CDR1 and CDR2 are DFQATT and SNEGSKA (reference sequence). The CDR3 is 11 amino acids. Trimming took 3 bases from V and 4 from J, leaving 6 bases between them. The CDR3 is CSASGSYGYTF. As DNA, the CDR3 is TGCAGTGCTAGCGGCAGCTATGGCTACACCTTC.

The gene calls are TRBV20-1 and TRBJ1-6, with 10 bases aligning to TRBD1. The V and J ends lost 1 base and 8 bases, in that order; junction bases with no gene match: 2. Germline CDR1 and CDR2: DFQATT and SNEGSKA (reference sequence). The CDR3 is made up of 14 amino acids. The CDR3 spells CSARVGQGDSPLHF. In DNA, the CDR3 is TGCAGTGCTAGAGTAGGACAGGGGGATTCACCCCTCCACTTT.

Points on this clonotype: At one end the junction does not follow the germline gene, possibly because of a read error. The rearrangement uses TRBV6-1 and TRBJ2-7; 8 nucleotides match TRBD1. From germline, CDR1 is MNHNS and CDR2 SASEGT. There are 15 residues in the CDR3. For the CDR3, the DNA is TGTGCCAGCAGGTCACCGGGACAGGAGGGGTACGAGCGGTACTTC. It translates to CASRSPGQEGYERYF.

The sample holds a few counts of this clonotype. V is TRBV7-9 and J is TRBJ2-7, with a tentative D call TRBD2 (5 bases). Germline V gene sequence: CDR1 SEHNR, CDR2 FQNEAQ (reference sequence). The CDR3 is 17 residues long. Deletions cut 4 bases from V and 4 bases from J, with 23 bases between. The DNA of the CDR3 is TGTGCCAGCAGCTCCCCGGGCGGCCGGGAAGTACGGTACGAGCAGTACTTC. Amino acids: CASSSPGGREVRYEQYF.

V usage is TRBV6-1 and J usage is TRBJ1-2, with 9 bases that match TRBD1. The CDR3 length is 13 residues. Trimming took 6 bases from V and 8 from J; bases not matched to a gene: 7. Germline assignment: CDR1 MNHNS and CDR2 SASEGT. This CDR3 is CASRTGGGRGYTF. DNA of the CDR3: TGTGCCAGCAGAACAGGGGGCGGTCGAGGCTACACCTTC.

This clonotype was seen a few times. The chain employs TRBV5-1 and TRBJ1-3; weak D call: TRBD1 (6 bases). This CDR3 comprises 16 residues. Germline V lookup: CDR1 SGHRS, CDR2 YFSETQ. Trimming pared 0 bases from V and 2 bases from J, leaving 12 bases between. The CDR3 bases are TGCGCCAGCAGCTTGGCCTTGGGGGCGCCTGGAAACACCATATATTTT. Protein: CASSLALGAPGNTIYF.

Only a few counts were recorded for this clonotype. The chain couples TRBV4-3 to TRBJ2-3; D possibly corresponds to TRBD2 (5 bases). Germline V CDR1 and CDR2: LGHNA, YSLEER. CDR3 length equals 14 residues. Trimming removed 1 base from V and 3 bases from J, with 8 bases in between. The CDR3 sequence is CASSQGPGTDTQYF. The CDR3 DNA reads TGCGCCAGCAGCCAAGGGCCGGGGACAGATACGCAGTATTTT.

This clonotype was recorded once. This chain links TRBV28 with TRBJ2-2; TRBD2 might be the D (5 bases). CDR3 size: 17 residues. The V and J ends lost 4 bases and 1 base respectively, with 16 bases between them. Germline V gene lookup returns CDR1 MDHEN and CDR2 SYDVKM. The CDR3 bases are TGTGCCAGCAGTTGGCAAGGCAGCGGATGGAACACCGGGGAGCTGTTTTTT. This translates into CASSWQGSGWNTGELFF.

V is TRBV5-1 and J is TRBJ1-1; D is unresolved. There are 14 residues in the CDR3. V was trimmed by 0 bases and J by 1 base, leaving 7 bases between them. Germline values: CDR1 SGHRS, CDR2 YFSETQ. The CDR3 here is CASSLGSENTEAFF. CDR3 coding DNA: TGCGCCAGCAGCTTGGGCTCAGAGAACACTGAAGCTTTCTTT.

The rearrangement joins TRBV12-3 or TRBV12-4 to TRBJ2-7; no clear D. Trimming took off 2 bases at V and 2 bases at J, with 7 bases between the two ends. The CDR3 spans 13 residues. The CDR3: CASSLLEAYEQYF. DNA for the CDR3: TGTGCCAGCAGTTTACTGGAAGCCTACGAGCAGTACTTC.

V and J are TRBV19 and TRBJ1-5; 10 nucleotides match TRBD1. Trimming took 6 bases from V and 4 from J; bases not matched to a gene: 9. The CDR3 loop spans 16 amino acids. Per the germline V gene, CDR1 is LNHDA and CDR2 is SQIVND (reference sequence). CDR3 region: CASRSDRGLRNQPQHF. In DNA, the CDR3 is TGTGCCAGTAGATCTGACAGGGGGCTACGGAATCAGCCCCAGCATTTT.

The table lists this clonotype with a few counts. The chain has TRBV14 and TRBJ1-5; D may be TRBD1 (6 bases). The germline gives CDR1 SGHDN, CDR2 FVKESK. Trimming stripped 1 base from V and 6 bases from J, with 13 bases between. The CDR3 has 15 amino acids. In nucleotides, the CDR3 is TGTGCCAGCAGCCAAGGAGGGGGGGGTCTTCAGCCCCAGCATTTT. Protein sequence: CASSQGGGGLQPQHF.

This rearrangement joins TRBV18 to TRBJ2-6; TRBD1 is a possible D gene (6 bases). Germline-derived CDR1 and CDR2 are KGHSH and LQKENI. The CDR3 sequence is 16 residues long. Trimming took off 5 bases at V and 4 bases at J, with 15 bases between the two ends. Here the CDR3 DNA reads TGTGCCAGCTCATTAATCCCAGGGGCGGGGGCCAACGTCCTGACTTTC. Protein sequence: CASSLIPGAGANVLTF.

The chain combines TRBV6-2 or TRBV6-3 with TRBJ1-5, with D hard to call. The germline V gene has CDR1 MNHEY and CDR2 SVGEGT. V was pared by 0 bases and J by 9 bases, with 9 bases between. The CDR3 covers 13 residues. The CDR3 here is CASSYSVTSPQHF. The CDR3 DNA reads TGTGCCAGCAGTTACTCGGTAACCTCGCCCCAGCATTTT.